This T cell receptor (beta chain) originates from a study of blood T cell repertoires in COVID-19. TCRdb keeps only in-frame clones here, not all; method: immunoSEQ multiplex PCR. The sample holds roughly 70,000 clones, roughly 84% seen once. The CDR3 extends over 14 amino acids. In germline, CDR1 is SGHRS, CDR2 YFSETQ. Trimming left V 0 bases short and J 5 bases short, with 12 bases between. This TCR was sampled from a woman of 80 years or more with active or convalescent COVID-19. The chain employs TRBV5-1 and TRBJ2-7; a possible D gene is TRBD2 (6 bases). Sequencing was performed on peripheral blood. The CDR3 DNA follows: TGCGCCAGCAGCTTGGAATGGGGGGTGGACGAGCAGTACTTC. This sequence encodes CASSLEWGVDEQYF. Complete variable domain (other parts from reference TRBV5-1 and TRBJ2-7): KAGVTQTPRYLIKTRGQQVTLSCSPISGHRSVSWYQQTPGQGLQFLFEYFSETQRNKGNFPGRFSGRQFSNSRSEMNVSTLELGDSALYLCASSLEWGVDEQYFGPGTRLTVT.